This T cell receptor (beta chain) was profiled in a study of blood T cell repertoires in COVID-19. Participant reports of clinical history set cohort assignment. Original data processing: Counts of nucleated cells, estimated from reference gene primer amplification, were obtained. The repertoire was sequenced with immunoSEQ multiplex PCR; TCRdb's copy has only in-frame clones and lacks some. That table furnishes V, J and clone size, whereas the DNA furnished D and trimming. This sample has roughly 190,000 clones, with around 90% found just once. J was trimmed by 5 bases and V by 4 bases; bases with no gene match: 12. The CDR3 totals 16 residues. Germline V gives CDR1 SGHNT, CDR2 YENEEA.

Sequencing was performed on PBMCs or T cells enriched from blood (not recorded which). The TCR sequence derives from a woman aged 25-40 years who had recovered from COVID-19. The chain is built from TRBV11-3 and TRBJ2-5; the match to TRBD2 covers 8 bases. Here the CDR3 reads CASSSGLAVPPETQYF. The CDR3 region has the DNA TGTGCCAGCAGCTCTGGACTAGCCGTTCCCCCGGAGACCCAGTACTTC.